These T cell receptor beta chains were read from a single sample in a study of CD8 T cells in ankylosing spondylitis. In TCRdb, the 5' RACE reads were re-called with MiXCR into one record per CDR3 protein. The sample has about 160,000 distinct CDR3 sequences, roughly 10% seen once. Sequencing used blood, either unsorted or a sorted T cell fraction (not recorded which). These receptors were taken from a female donor with ankylosing spondylitis or in good health (not recorded which). The CDR3 runs from the conserved cysteine through the conserved F or W. The D gene is left open where the match is weak. Part of the rows lack a size; the others show once, few, many or a class for expanded clones.

j_gene: TRBJ2-5
d_gene: .
v_gene: TRBV7-9
abundance: many
CDR3aa: CASSLTYQETQYF
CDR3nt: TGTGCCAGCAGCTTAACCTACCAAGAGACCCAGTACTTC

j_gene: TRBJ1-2
d_gene: .
v_gene: TRBV6-5
abundance: few
CDR3aa: CASSSPFRTPANYGYTF
CDR3nt: TGTGCCAGCAGTTCCCCTTTCCGAACGCCTGCTAACTATGGCTACACCTTC

j_gene: TRBJ2-7
d_gene: TRBD2
v_gene: TRBV11-2
abundance: .
CDR3aa: CASSYGTSAYEQYF
CDR3nt: TGTGCCAGCAGCTACGGGACTAGCGCTTACGAGCAGTACTTC

j_gene: TRBJ2-1
d_gene: .
v_gene: TRBV9
abundance: .
CDR3aa: CASSVAGGTTHQQFF
CDR3nt: TGTGCCAGCAGCGTAGCTGGGGGGACGACACACCAGCAGTTCTTC

j_gene: TRBJ2-1
d_gene: .
v_gene: TRBV23-1
abundance: few
CDR3aa: CASSQRTQIAETYNEQFF
CDR3nt: TGCGCCAGCAGTCAACGGACCCAAATAGCGGAAACCTACAATGAGCAGTTCTTC

j_gene: TRBJ1-5
d_gene: .
v_gene: TRBV29-1
abundance: many
CDR3aa: CSVGGQPNQPQHF
CDR3nt: TGCAGCGTTGGAGGACAGCCCAATCAGCCCCAGCATTTT

j_gene: TRBJ2-1
d_gene: TRBD2
v_gene: TRBV9
abundance: few
CDR3aa: CASSEGTSRINEQFF
CDR3nt: TGTGCCAGCAGCGAGGGGACTAGTAGGATCAATGAGCAGTTCTTC

j_gene: TRBJ1-3
d_gene: TRBD1
v_gene: TRBV12-3/TRBV12-4
abundance: many
CDR3aa: CASSPWTGLSDTIYF
CDR3nt: TGTGCCAGCAGTCCATGGACAGGATTGTCGGACACCATATATTTT

j_gene: TRBJ2-7
d_gene: .
v_gene: TRBV20-1
abundance: .
CDR3aa: CSASEGVSYEQYF
CDR3nt: TGCAGTGCTAGTGAGGGGGTTTCCTACGAGCAGTACTTC

j_gene: TRBJ1-1
d_gene: TRBD1
v_gene: TRBV12-3/TRBV12-4
abundance: medium-sized
CDR3aa: CASTSGGTEAFF
CDR3nt: TGTGCCAGCACCTCAGGGGGCACTGAAGCTTTCTTT

j_gene: TRBJ2-7
d_gene: .
v_gene: TRBV12-3/TRBV12-4
abundance: many
CDR3aa: CASSPTTYEQYF
CDR3nt: TGTGCCAGCAGTCCTACTACGTACGAGCAGTACTTC

j_gene: TRBJ2-1
d_gene: TRBD1
v_gene: TRBV2
abundance: few
CDR3aa: CASKQGAYNEQFF
CDR3nt: TGTGCCAGCAAGCAGGGGGCATACAATGAGCAGTTCTTC

j_gene: TRBJ1-1
d_gene: .
v_gene: TRBV29-1
abundance: many
CDR3aa: CSVRDFSMNTEAFF
CDR3nt: TGCAGCGTCCGGGACTTCAGCATGAACACTGAAGCTTTCTTT

j_gene: TRBJ2-1
d_gene: TRBD1
v_gene: TRBV7-9
abundance: many
CDR3aa: CASSVGQGGNEQFF
CDR3nt: TGTGCCAGCAGCGTCGGACAGGGCGGCAATGAGCAGTTCTTC

j_gene: TRBJ2-1
d_gene: TRBD2
v_gene: TRBV2
abundance: few
CDR3aa: CASSAVRLAGENEQFF
CDR3nt: TGTGCCAGCAGTGCTGTTCGGCTAGCGGGAGAGAATGAGCAGTTCTTC

j_gene: TRBJ2-7
d_gene: .
v_gene: TRBV5-5
abundance: .
CDR3aa: CASSLWLGAYEQYF
CDR3nt: TGTGCCAGCAGCTTGTGGCTAGGGGCCTACGAGCAGTACTTC

j_gene: TRBJ1-5
d_gene: .
v_gene: TRBV12-3/TRBV12-4
abundance: many
CDR3aa: CASSLGGLNQPQHF
CDR3nt: TGTGCCAGCAGTTTAGGAGGGCTCAATCAGCCCCAGCATTTT

j_gene: TRBJ2-2
d_gene: .
v_gene: TRBV12-3/TRBV12-4
abundance: few
CDR3aa: CASSLHGELFF
CDR3nt: TGTGCCAGCAGTTTGCACGGGGAGCTGTTTTTT

j_gene: TRBJ2-1
d_gene: TRBD2
v_gene: TRBV4-1
abundance: few
CDR3aa: CASSQESLAVNEQFF
CDR3nt: TGCGCCAGCAGCCAAGAATCACTAGCGGTCAATGAGCAGTTCTTC

j_gene: TRBJ2-5
d_gene: TRBD1
v_gene: TRBV7-6
abundance: few
CDR3aa: CASSPGQGKTQYF
CDR3nt: TGTGCCAGCAGCCCCGGACAGGGGAAGACCCAGTACTTC

j_gene: TRBJ2-7
d_gene: .
v_gene: TRBV27
abundance: few
CDR3aa: CASSFSARGGEQYF
CDR3nt: TGTGCCAGCAGTTTTAGCGCGAGGGGGGGCGAGCAGTACTTC

j_gene: TRBJ2-3
d_gene: .
v_gene: TRBV24-1
abundance: many
CDR3aa: CATSDFPEDTQYF
CDR3nt: TGTGCCACCAGTGATTTCCCCGAGGATACGCAGTATTTT

j_gene: TRBJ2-7
d_gene: TRBD2
v_gene: TRBV4-3
abundance: .
CDR3aa: CASSQGLAGGYEQYF
CDR3nt: TGCGCCAGCAGCCAGGGACTAGCGGGAGGCTACGAGCAGTACTTC

j_gene: TRBJ2-7
d_gene: .
v_gene: TRBV10-3
abundance: many
CDR3aa: CAIRTPISYEQYF
CDR3nt: TGTGCCATCAGGACCCCCATCTCCTACGAGCAGTACTTC

j_gene: TRBJ2-1
d_gene: TRBD1
v_gene: TRBV5-1
abundance: .
CDR3aa: CASSLGTGGANEQFF
CDR3nt: TGCGCCAGCAGCTTGGGGACAGGGGGCGCGAATGAGCAGTTCTTC

j_gene: TRBJ2-1
d_gene: .
v_gene: TRBV6-4
abundance: few
CDR3aa: CASSDSGEHNEQFF
CDR3nt: TGTGCCAGCAGTGACTCGGGGGAACACAATGAGCAGTTCTTC

j_gene: TRBJ2-3
d_gene: .
v_gene: TRBV11-2
abundance: .
CDR3aa: CASSSGFTDTQYF
CDR3nt: TGTGCCAGCAGCTCAGGATTCACAGATACGCAGTATTTT

j_gene: TRBJ1-2
d_gene: .
v_gene: TRBV6-5
abundance: .
CDR3aa: CASSYAINYGHTF
CDR3nt: TGTGCCAGCAGTTATGCGATCAACTATGGCCACACCTTC

j_gene: TRBJ2-1
d_gene: TRBD2
v_gene: TRBV6-2/TRBV6-3
abundance: .
CDR3aa: CASSYVRRSSGSLHYNEQFF
CDR3nt: TGTGCCAGCAGTTACGTTCGTCGGTCTAGCGGGAGTCTACACTACAATGAGCAGTTCTTC

j_gene: TRBJ1-5
d_gene: .
v_gene: TRBV20-1
abundance: .
CDR3aa: CSARDGSNQPQHF
CDR3nt: TGCAGTGCGCGGGACGGTAGCAATCAGCCCCAGCATTTT

j_gene: TRBJ2-1
d_gene: TRBD2
v_gene: TRBV7-9
abundance: few
CDR3aa: CASSLRGGSGDEQFF
CDR3nt: TGTGCCAGCAGCTTACGGGGCGGGAGTGGGGATGAGCAGTTCTTC

j_gene: TRBJ2-1
d_gene: TRBD2
v_gene: TRBV6-5
abundance: few
CDR3aa: CASSYSSLEREYNEQFF
CDR3nt: TGTGCCAGCAGTTACTCCTCTCTGGAGCGGGAGTACAATGAGCAGTTCTTC

j_gene: TRBJ2-7
d_gene: .
v_gene: TRBV6-2/TRBV6-3
abundance: .
CDR3aa: CASSPTRTGGEQYF
CDR3nt: TGTGCCAGCAGTCCCACCCGGACTGGGGGGGAGCAGTACTTC

j_gene: TRBJ2-4
d_gene: .
v_gene: TRBV6-2/TRBV6-3
abundance: .
CDR3aa: CASSYTNIQYF
CDR3nt: TGTGCCAGCAGTTATACCAACATTCAGTACTTC

j_gene: TRBJ2-1
d_gene: .
v_gene: TRBV27
abundance: many
CDR3aa: CASIRGLYNEQFF
CDR3nt: TGTGCCAGCATACGGGGGCTTTACAATGAGCAGTTCTTC

j_gene: TRBJ2-5
d_gene: .
v_gene: TRBV5-4
abundance: few
CDR3aa: CASSFSETQYF
CDR3nt: TGTGCCAGCAGCTTCTCGGAGACCCAGTACTTC

j_gene: TRBJ2-1
d_gene: .
v_gene: TRBV30
abundance: many
CDR3aa: CAWSVGWDEQFF
CDR3nt: TGTGCCTGGAGTGTAGGGTGGGATGAGCAGTTCTTC

j_gene: TRBJ2-1
d_gene: TRBD2
v_gene: TRBV30
abundance: few
CDR3aa: CAWKGLAGALSYNEQFF
CDR3nt: TGTGCCTGGAAGGGACTAGCGGGGGCCCTCTCCTACAATGAGCAGTTCTTC

j_gene: TRBJ1-1
d_gene: .
v_gene: TRBV29-1
abundance: many
CDR3aa: CSAGGVNTEAFF
CDR3nt: TGCAGCGCTGGGGGGGTGAACACTGAAGCTTTCTTT

j_gene: TRBJ2-7
d_gene: .
v_gene: TRBV7-2
abundance: few
CDR3aa: CASTFTGSYEQYF
CDR3nt: TGTGCCAGCACCTTTACAGGATCCTACGAGCAGTACTTC

j_gene: TRBJ1-5
d_gene: .
v_gene: TRBV4-1
abundance: .
CDR3aa: CASSQARGDQPQHF
CDR3nt: TGCGCCAGCAGTCAGGCCCGAGGAGATCAGCCCCAGCATTTT

j_gene: TRBJ2-5
d_gene: TRBD2
v_gene: TRBV4-3
abundance: few
CDR3aa: CASSQDRISGGSLEETQYF
CDR3nt: TGCGCCAGCAGCCAAGATAGAATTAGCGGGGGATCTTTAGAGGAGACCCAGTACTTC